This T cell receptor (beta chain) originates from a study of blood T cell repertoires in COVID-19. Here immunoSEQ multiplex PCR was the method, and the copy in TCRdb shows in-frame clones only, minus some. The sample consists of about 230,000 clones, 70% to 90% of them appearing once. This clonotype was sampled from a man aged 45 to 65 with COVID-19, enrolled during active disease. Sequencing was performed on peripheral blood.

The CDR3 protein is CASTYRGRGNYGYTF. The CDR3 DNA follows: TGTGCCAGCACTTATCGTGGCCGGGGGAACTATGGCTACACCTTC. The rearrangement uses TRBV28 and TRBJ1-2, with a weak D call TRBD1 (5 bases). CDR1 MDHEN and CDR2 SYDVKM come from the germline V gene. The ends were cut back, 7 bases at V and 2 bases at J, with 17 bases in the middle. The CDR3 is 15 residues long.